This T cell receptor beta chain was captured by sequencing in a study of blood T cell repertoires in COVID-19. About the study: The origin of the acute and convalescent COVID-19 samples was the United States, Italy and Spain. T cells, B-cell-depleted T cells, or PBMCs supplied cDNA or gDNA.

In the original analysis: Researchers report that nucleated cell counts were estimated from reference gene primer amplification. Produced via immunoSEQ multiplex PCR; TCRdb's table is partial and in-frame only. The DNA gave D and trimming, while V, J and clone size come from that table. The table lists under 200,000 clones, around nine tenths of them singletons. This CDR3 has 14 residues. Trimming cost V 2 bases and J 1 base, with 8 bases left between them. In germline, CDR1 is LGHDT, CDR2 YNNKEL (reference sequence). Sequences were obtained from peripheral blood. This TCR was sampled from a man in his forties or fifties with acute or convalescent COVID-19. This chain connects TRBV3-1 (or the pseudogene TRBV3-2) to TRBJ2-5, with a tentative D call TRBD2 (7 bases). The CDR3 loop reads CASSQRGGQETQYF. The CDR3 DNA sequence: TGTGCCAGCAGCCAAAGGGGGGGCCAAGAGACCCAGTACTTC.